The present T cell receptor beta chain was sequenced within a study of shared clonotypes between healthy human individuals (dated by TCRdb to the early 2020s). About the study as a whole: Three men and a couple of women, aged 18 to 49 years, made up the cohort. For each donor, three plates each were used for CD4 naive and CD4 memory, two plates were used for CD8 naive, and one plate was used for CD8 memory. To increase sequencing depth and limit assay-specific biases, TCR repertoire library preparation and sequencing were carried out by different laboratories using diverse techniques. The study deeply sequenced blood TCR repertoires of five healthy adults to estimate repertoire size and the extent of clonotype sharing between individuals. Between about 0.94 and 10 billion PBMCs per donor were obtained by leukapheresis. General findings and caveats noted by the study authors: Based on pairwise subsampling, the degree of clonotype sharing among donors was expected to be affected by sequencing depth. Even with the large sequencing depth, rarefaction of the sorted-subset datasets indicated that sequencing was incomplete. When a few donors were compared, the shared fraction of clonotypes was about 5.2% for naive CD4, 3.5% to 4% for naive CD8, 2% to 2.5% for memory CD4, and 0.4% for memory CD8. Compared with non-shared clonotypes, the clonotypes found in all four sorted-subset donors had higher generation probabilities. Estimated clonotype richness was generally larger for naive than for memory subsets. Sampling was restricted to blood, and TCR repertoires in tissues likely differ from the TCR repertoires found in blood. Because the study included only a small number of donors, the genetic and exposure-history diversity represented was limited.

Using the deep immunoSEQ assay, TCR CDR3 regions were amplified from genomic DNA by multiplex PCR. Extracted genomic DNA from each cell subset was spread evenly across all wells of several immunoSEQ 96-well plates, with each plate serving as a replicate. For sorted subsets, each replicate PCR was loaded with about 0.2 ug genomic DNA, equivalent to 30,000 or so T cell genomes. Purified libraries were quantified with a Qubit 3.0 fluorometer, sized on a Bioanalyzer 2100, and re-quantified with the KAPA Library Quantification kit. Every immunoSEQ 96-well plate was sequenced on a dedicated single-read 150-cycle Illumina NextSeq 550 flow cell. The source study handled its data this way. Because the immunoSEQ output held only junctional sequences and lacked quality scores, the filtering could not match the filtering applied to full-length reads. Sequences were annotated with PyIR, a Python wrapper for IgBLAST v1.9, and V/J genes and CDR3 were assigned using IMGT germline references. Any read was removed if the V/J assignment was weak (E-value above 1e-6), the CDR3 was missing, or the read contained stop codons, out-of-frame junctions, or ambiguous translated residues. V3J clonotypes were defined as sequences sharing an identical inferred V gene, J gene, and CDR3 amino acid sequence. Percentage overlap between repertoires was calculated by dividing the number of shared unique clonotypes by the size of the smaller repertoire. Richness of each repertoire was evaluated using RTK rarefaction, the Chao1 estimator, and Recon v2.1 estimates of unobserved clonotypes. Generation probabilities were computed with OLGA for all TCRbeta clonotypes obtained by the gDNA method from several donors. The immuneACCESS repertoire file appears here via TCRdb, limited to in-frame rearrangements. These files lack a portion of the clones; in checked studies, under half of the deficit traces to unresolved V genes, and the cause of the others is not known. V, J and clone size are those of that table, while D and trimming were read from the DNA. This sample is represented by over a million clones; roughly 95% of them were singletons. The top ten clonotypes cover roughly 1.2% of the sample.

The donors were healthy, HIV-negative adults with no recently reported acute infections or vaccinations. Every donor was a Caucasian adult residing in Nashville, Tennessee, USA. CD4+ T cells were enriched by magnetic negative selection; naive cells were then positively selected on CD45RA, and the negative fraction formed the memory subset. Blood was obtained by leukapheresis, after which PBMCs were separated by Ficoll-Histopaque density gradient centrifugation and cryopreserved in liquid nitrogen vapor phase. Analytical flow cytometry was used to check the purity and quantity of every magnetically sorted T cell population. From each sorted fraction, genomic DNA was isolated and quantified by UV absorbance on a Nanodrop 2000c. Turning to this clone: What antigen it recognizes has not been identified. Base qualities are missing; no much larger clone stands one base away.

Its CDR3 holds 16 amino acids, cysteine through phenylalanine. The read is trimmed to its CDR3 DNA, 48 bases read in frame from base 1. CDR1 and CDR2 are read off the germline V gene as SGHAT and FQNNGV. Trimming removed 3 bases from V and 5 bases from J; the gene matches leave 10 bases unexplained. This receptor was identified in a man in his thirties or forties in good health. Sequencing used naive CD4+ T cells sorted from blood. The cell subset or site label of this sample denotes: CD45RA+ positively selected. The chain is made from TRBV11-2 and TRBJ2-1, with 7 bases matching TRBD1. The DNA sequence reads TGTGCCAGCAGCTTTGCACTCGGGACAGTCCACAATGAGCAGTTCTTC. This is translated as CASSFALGTVHNEQFF.